This is a list of T cell receptor beta chains from one sample in a study of blood T cell repertoires in COVID-19. Sequencing was performed with immunoSEQ multiplex PCR; in TCRdb, only in-frame clones are kept and a portion is missing. The sample yields over 250,000 clones, about 85% seen once. The sequenced material came from PBMCs or T cells enriched from blood (not recorded which). The origin of the receptors is a woman aged 45-65 years who had recovered from COVID-19. The CDR3 runs from the conserved cysteine through the conserved F or W. A D gene is named only where the DNA matches it firmly. A clone size is listed for some rows: how often the clone was seen (once, few, many), or a class if it is expanded.

v_call,d_call,clone_size,j_call,cdr3_nt,cdr3_aa
TRBV27,-,-,TRBJ2-7,TGTGCCAGCAAACCCCGCGATATGTGGGAGCAGTACTTC,CASKPRDMWEQYF
TRBV9,TRBD1,-,TRBJ2-7,TGTGCCAGCAGCCCCCGGGTGGGACAGGGCGACGAGCAGTACTTC,CASSPRVGQGDEQYF
TRBV28,TRBD1,-,TRBJ2-7,TGTGCCAGCAGTACCCAGGACAGGGTTGGAAACGAGCAGTACTTC,CASSTQDRVGNEQYF
TRBV27,-,-,TRBJ2-1,TGTGCCAGCAGTACGGACAACTACAATGAGCAGTTCTTC,CASSTDNYNEQFF
TRBV27,-,-,TRBJ1-5,TGTGCCAGCCACGGGGGAGTTAGCAATCAGCCCCAGCATTTT,CASHGGVSNQPQHF
TRBV5-6,TRBD2,-,TRBJ2-1,TGTGCCAGCAGCTCCTATGTGACTAGCGGATACAATGAGCAGTTCTTC,CASSSYVTSGYNEQFF
TRBV7-2,TRBD2,-,TRBJ2-3,TGTGCCAGCAGCGCTATAGCGGGGTTCACAGATACGCAGTATTTT,CASSAIAGFTDTQYF
TRBV28,TRBD1,-,TRBJ2-3,TGTGCCGTGCGAGGGGGACAGGGCACAGATACGCAGTATTTT,CAVRGGQGTDTQYF
TRBV19,-,-,TRBJ2-7,TGTGCCAGTAGTACCGATTTTACGACTTGGCAGTACTTC,CASSTDFTTWQYF
TRBV2,TRBD2,-,TRBJ2-2,TGTGCCAGCAGTGCCCCACTAGCGGGAGTTGACACCGGGGAGCTGTTTTTT,CASSAPLAGVDTGELFF
TRBV6-4,-,-,TRBJ2-7,TGTGCCAGCCCCAGGGGTTCTTACGAGCAGTACTTC,CASPRGSYEQYF
TRBV18,TRBD1,-,TRBJ2-7,TGTGCCAGCTCACGGCAGGGGGACCGAGCCGAGCAGTACTTC,CASSRQGDRAEQYF
TRBV18,-,-,TRBJ1-6,TGTGCCAGCTCATCACAGGGAGATAATTCACCCCTCCACTTT,CASSSQGDNSPLHF
TRBV13,TRBD2,-,TRBJ2-1,TGTGCCAGCAGCTCCGATTCTAGCGGGAGCATCTACAATGAGCAGTTCTTC,CASSSDSSGSIYNEQFF
TRBV28,TRBD1,-,TRBJ2-1,TGTGCCAGCGCCGAGGGACAGAGAATCAATGAGCAGTTCTTC,CASAEGQRINEQFF
TRBV5-1,-,-,TRBJ1-6,TGCGCCAGCAGCTCTACCCCCGGAGTACCTAATTCACCCCTCCACTTT,CASSSTPGVPNSPLHF
TRBV19,TRBD1,-,TRBJ1-2,TGTGCCAGTAGTGGCTACAGGGGGCGATATGGCTACACCTTC,CASSGYRGRYGYTF
TRBV28,TRBD2,-,TRBJ2-7,TGTGCCAGCAGTTTATCTCTAGCGGGCCAAACCTACGAGCAGTACTTC,CASSLSLAGQTYEQYF
TRBV28,TRBD1,-,TRBJ1-3,TGTGCCAGCAGTTCGACAGGGTTGTTTGGAAACACCATATATTTT,CASSSTGLFGNTIYF
TRBV20-1,-,-,TRBJ2-3,TGCAGTGCTAGTCTGGGCGTTGCAGATACGCAGTATTTT,CSASLGVADTQYF
TRBV3-1/TRBV3-2,-,-,TRBJ2-1,TGTGCCAGCAGCCAGCGGGTGAGCTCCTACAATGAGCAGTTCTTC,CASSQRVSSYNEQFF
TRBV5-4,-,-,TRBJ2-7,TGTGCCAGCAGCTTGGTCGGGAAGGTGGAGCAGTACTTC,CASSLVGKVEQYF
TRBV27,-,-,TRBJ1-1,TGTGCCAGCAGTTTACGGCGGGGCGGCACTGAAGCTTTCTTT,CASSLRRGGTEAFF
TRBV3-1/TRBV3-2,TRBD2,-,TRBJ2-5,TGTGCCAGCAGCCAAGATCTGACTAGCAGGCAAGAGACCCAGTACTTC,CASSQDLTSRQETQYF
TRBV30,TRBD1,once,TRBJ1-3,TGTGCCTTCCAGGGGGCTACTGGAAACACCATATATTTT,CAFQGATGNTIYF
TRBV11-2,TRBD1,-,TRBJ2-7,TGTGCCAGCAGCTTAGATCTAGGCGTGGGACAGGGAGGAGGCGAGCAGTACTTC,CASSLDLGVGQGGGEQYF
TRBV2,-,-,TRBJ1-5,TGTGCCAGCAGTGAATTGGGGGGGCCGGGCAATCAGCCCCAGCATTTT,CASSELGGPGNQPQHF
TRBV7-2,-,-,TRBJ2-5,TGTGCCAGCAGCTTAGGGGCGGGATCTGTGAAGACCCAGTACTTC,CASSLGAGSVKTQYF
TRBV5-4,-,once,TRBJ1-4,TGTGCCAGCAGCTCGAACGGGATGATGACTGAAAAACTGTTTTTT,CASSSNGMMTEKLFF
TRBV5-1,TRBD2,-,TRBJ2-1,TGCGCCAGCAAGCCCCTCTCTAGCGGGGGGCCCTTCGTCTTC,CASKPLSSGGPFVF
TRBV5-4,-,-,TRBJ1-3,TGTGCCAGCAGCTTGGTCGGTTCTGGAAACACCATATATTTT,CASSLVGSGNTIYF
TRBV15,-,-,TRBJ2-7,TGTGCCACCAGCAGAGGCCGGCGGCGGGACTACGAGCAGTACTTC,CATSRGRRRDYEQYF
TRBV2,TRBD1,-,TRBJ1-4,TGTGCCAGCAGTGACGGACAGGGGACAACTAATGAAAAACTGTTTTTT,CASSDGQGTTNEKLFF
TRBV6-1,TRBD1,few,TRBJ1-5,TGTGCCAGCAGTGAAGAATGGGGGACAGGCTCCATCTGGCCCCAGCATTTT,CASSEEWGTGSIWPQHF
TRBV7-6,TRBD2,-,TRBJ2-1,TGTGCCAGCAGCTTAGGGACTAGCGGGAGAGGGACCTACAATGAGCAGTTCTTC,CASSLGTSGRGTYNEQFF
TRBV3-1/TRBV3-2,-,-,TRBJ2-5,TGTGCCAGCAGCCAAGGATACCGGACTCAAGAGACCCAGTACTTC,CASSQGYRTQETQYF
TRBV6-2/TRBV6-3,TRBD1,-,TRBJ1-4,TGTGCCAGCAGCCACGGAGGGGGCGCAGCTAATGAAAAACTGTTTTTT,CASSHGGGAANEKLFF
TRBV3-1/TRBV3-2,-,-,TRBJ1-2,TGTGCCAGCAGCCAAGACAGGGTTCTGGGCTACACCTTC,CASSQDRVLGYTF
TRBV6-4,TRBD2,-,TRBJ2-1,TGTGCCAGCAAACAAAGCGGGGGAGGAAATGAGCAGTTCTTC,CASKQSGGGNEQFF
TRBV4-3,TRBD2,-,TRBJ2-1,TGCGCCAGCAGCTCCCGGGGGAGCGGGAGGGATGAGCAGTTCTTC,CASSSRGSGRDEQFF
TRBV7-2,TRBD1,-,TRBJ1-2,TGTGCCAGCAGCCCCAGGACAGGGGGCGCAAATGGCTACACCTTC,CASSPRTGGANGYTF
TRBV4-3,-,-,TRBJ2-3,TGCGCCAGCAGCCAACAACCAACCCGACAGGCTAGCACAGATACGCAGTATTTT,CASSQQPTRQASTDTQYF
TRBV5-5,TRBD2,-,TRBJ2-7,TGTGCCAGCAGGCCGGGACTAGCGGAGACCTACGAGCAGTACTTC,CASRPGLAETYEQYF
TRBV6-5,-,-,TRBJ1-2,TGTGCCAGCAGTTTCCAGGGGAGGGAGGGAGGCTACACCTTC,CASSFQGREGGYTF
TRBV7-2,TRBD1,-,TRBJ1-4,TGTGCCAGCAGCCTTGGACAGGGCGCAACTAATGAAAAACTGTTTTTT,CASSLGQGATNEKLFF
TRBV6-2/TRBV6-3,TRBD1,-,TRBJ2-2,TGTGCCAGCAGTTATTTCGGGACAGGGAACACCGGGGAGCTGTTTTTT,CASSYFGTGNTGELFF
TRBV27,-,-,TRBJ1-2,TGTGCCAGCAGTAAAGATTTTGGAGAGAACTATGGCTACACCTTC,CASSKDFGENYGYTF
TRBV4-3,-,-,TRBJ2-2,TGCGCCAGCAGCCTGGCCGCAGGGCCCGGGGAGCTGTTTTTT,CASSLAAGPGELFF
TRBV18,-,-,TRBJ1-3,TGTGCCAGCTCACCCTCCGGAGGGGACGGAAACACCATATATTTT,CASSPSGGDGNTIYF
TRBV12-3/TRBV12-4,TRBD2,-,TRBJ2-1,TGTGCCAGCAGTTCCCAGCGGGAGGAGAAGTTCTTC,CASSSQREEKFF
TRBV6-2/TRBV6-3,-,once,TRBJ2-5,TGTGCCAGCAGTTATGGGCAGCAAGAGACCCAGTACTTC,CASSYGQQETQYF
TRBV2,-,-,TRBJ1-4,TGTGCCAGCAGTGACAGGGGACGATCTAATGAAAAACTGTTTTTT,CASSDRGRSNEKLFF
TRBV5-1,-,-,TRBJ2-5,TGCGCCAGCAGCTTGGGAACGGCGAGGGAGACCCAGTACTTC,CASSLGTARETQYF